These 26 T cell receptor beta chains came from one sample sequenced in a study of identical twins. TCRdb ran MiXCR on the 5' RACE reads and lists one entry per CDR3 protein. The sample lists hundreds of thousands of distinct CDR3 sequences, approximately 8.3% occurring once. This sample also belongs to another study, concerning yellow fever vaccine responses in identical twins.

The sample taken for sequencing was memory (CD45RO+) T cells sorted from blood. The receptors come from a woman younger than 35 in good health.

This clonotype was picked up many times. V is TRBV5-1 and J is TRBJ2-1; D unclear. Germline CDR1 and CDR2: SGHRS and YFSETQ. V was shortened by 4 bases and J by 2 bases, with 7 bases between the two germline ends. There are 13 residues in the CDR3. The CDR3, as DNA: TGCGCCAGCAGCCCCGCAACCTACAATGAGCAGTTCTTC. Its translation is CASSPATYNEQFF.

There are a few counts of this clonotype. The chain joins TRBV6-2 or TRBV6-3 to TRBJ2-7; 7 bases are shared with TRBD2. The trim removed 8 bases at V and 1 base at J, leaving 5 bases unmatched. The CDR3 runs to 13 residues. Germline values: CDR1 MNHEY, CDR2 SVGEGT. The CDR3 DNA sequence: TGTGCCAGCCTTTCGGGGGGATCCTACGAGCAGTACTTC. Encoded protein: CASLSGGSYEQYF.

This clonotype was picked up a small number of times. The junction differs from germline at one of its ends, possibly a read error. This rearrangement joins TRBV28 to TRBJ2-1, with D unresolved. The CDR3 sequence is 15 residues long. Germline loops: CDR1 MDHEN, CDR2 SYDVKM. For the CDR3, the DNA is TGTGCCAGCAGTTTGTTACGGAGCTCCTACTATGAGCAGTTCTTC. Its protein is CASSLLRSSYYEQFF. The full variable domain, completed using reference TRBV28 and TRBJ2-1, is DVKVTQSSRYLVKRTGEKVFLECVQDMDHENMFWYRQDPGLGLRLIYFSYDVKMKEKGDIPEGYSVSREKKERFSLILESASTNQTSMYLCASSLLRSSYYEQFFGPGTRLTVL.

This clonotype was found many times. V usage is TRBV12-3 or TRBV12-4 and J usage is TRBJ2-7, with D perhaps TRBD1 (5 bases). The CDR3 contains 13 residues. Trimming stripped 3 bases from V and 1 base from J, with 7 bases between. DNA of the CDR3: TGTGCCAGCAGTTTTACAGGTTCCTACGAGCAGTACTTC. This sequence encodes CASSFTGSYEQYF.

This clonotype was seen more than once but under ten times. This chain joins TRBV2 and TRBJ2-4, with TRBD1 matching 10 bases. Germline V gene lookup returns CDR1 SNHLY and CDR2 FYNNEI. This CDR3 is built from 13 residues. V gave up 4 bases and J gave up 8 bases; unmatched junction bases: 2. The CDR3 sequence is CASSGQGADIQYF. CDR3 coding DNA: TGTGCCAGCAGTGGACAGGGGGCTGACATTCAGTACTTC.

This clonotype showed up many times. The chain links TRBV5-1 to TRBJ2-3, with D tentatively TRBD1 or TRBD2 (6 bases each). The CDR3 totals 14 residues. V dropped 4 bases and J dropped 5 bases, with 14 bases sitting between them. Germline-derived CDR1 and CDR2 are SGHRS and YFSETQ. The CDR3 DNA follows: TGCGCCAGCAGCCTGAGGGGGGATCGAGATACGCAGTATTTT. Its translation: CASSLRGDRDTQYF.

V is TRBV6-2 or TRBV6-3 and J is TRBJ2-3, with D uncertain. Deletions cut 6 bases from V and 0 bases from J, with 7 bases between. The CDR3 extends over 13 amino acids. Germline lookup yields CDR1 MNHEY and CDR2 SVGEGT. The CDR3 here is CASRSQSTDTQYF. CDR3 coding DNA: TGTGCCAGCAGAAGCCAGAGCACAGATACGCAGTATTTT.

This clonotype appeared a few times. This chain links TRBV19 with TRBJ2-3; 8 nucleotides match TRBD1. Germline CDR1 and CDR2: LNHDA and SQIVND (reference sequence). The length of the CDR3 is 14 residues. V lost 6 bases, J lost 1 base, and 3 bases stayed unmatched. CDR3 sequence reads: CASSRTGRTDTQYF. The CDR3 coding sequence is TGTGCCAGTAGCCGGACAGGGCGCACAGATACGCAGTATTTT.

This clonotype was seen repeatedly, ten times or more. The chain uses TRBV29-1 and TRBJ1-2, with D tentatively TRBD1 (6 bases). Germline-derived CDR1 and CDR2 are SQVTM and ANQGSEA. The CDR3 has 16 residues. Trimming took off 6 bases at V and 4 bases at J, with 24 bases between the two ends. This chain's CDR3 is CSVPYNREGVRYGYTF. As DNA, the CDR3 is TGCAGCGTACCTTACAACAGGGAGGGCGTTCGCTATGGCTACACCTTC. Full variable domain (remainder filled in from reference TRBV29-1 and TRBJ1-2): SAVISQKPSRDICQRGTSLTIQCQVDSQVTMMFWYRQQPGQSLTLIATANQGSEATYESGFVIDKFPISRPNLTFSTLTVSNMSPEDSSIYLCSVPYNREGVRYGYTFGSGTRLTVV.

The chain employs TRBV2 and TRBJ1-4, with TRBD1 matching 7 bases. Germline loops: CDR1 SNHLY, CDR2 FYNNEI. The CDR3 runs 15 residues. Trimming cost V 8 bases and J 4 bases; bases outside gene matches: 10. The CDR3 loop is CASSRQGAFNEKLFF. The CDR3, as DNA: TGTGCCAGCTCACGACAGGGAGCGTTTAATGAAAAACTGTTTTTT.

This clonotype was seen repeatedly, ten times or more. The J gene is TRBJ2-6, the V gene TRBV25-1, with unresolved D. CDR1 is MGHDK and CDR2 is SYGVNS in the germline V gene. The germline V and J ends were trimmed by 4 bases and 4 bases, with 8 bases remaining between them. CDR3 size: 14 residues. The CDR3 DNA reads TGTGCCAGCAGTGGTAGCCTGGGGGCCAACGTCCTGACTTTC. It translates to CASSGSLGANVLTF.

This clonotype was seen a few times. The chain carries TRBV10-2 and TRBJ2-2; TRBD2 agrees at 14 bases. This CDR3 region has 16 residues. CDR1 is WSHSY and CDR2 is SAAADI in the germline V gene. V lost 6 bases and J lost 5; bases outside the gene matches: 5. CDR3 loop: CASSGGLAGVTGELFF. CDR3 in DNA: TGCGCCAGCAGCGGGGGACTAGCGGGAGTTACCGGGGAGCTGTTTTTT.

The V and J genes are TRBV2 and TRBJ1-1; D gene unclear. In germline, CDR1 is SNHLY, CDR2 FYNNEI. Trimming left V 8 bases short and J 6 bases short, with 19 bases between. This CDR3 is 14 amino acids long. The CDR3 loop is CASFLREMKAEAFF. As DNA, the CDR3 is TGTGCCAGCTTCCTAAGGGAGATGAAAGCTGAAGCTTTCTTT.

This chain joins TRBV6-1 and TRBJ1-3, with 11 positions matching TRBD1. CDR3 length equals 16 residues. Germline V gene sequence: CDR1 MNHNS, CDR2 SASEGT. V was pared by 4 bases and J by 1 base, with 3 bases of the junction left unmatched. CDR3 coding DNA: TGTGCCAGCAGTGGAGGGGACAGGGGGTCTGGAAACACCATATATTTT. Protein product: CASSGGDRGSGNTIYF.

This clonotype was seen only a few times. The chain uses TRBV20-1 and TRBJ2-4; D possibly matches TRBD1 or TRBD2 (5 bases each). CDR3 size: 12 residues. V lost 7 bases and J lost 0, with 7 bases in between. Germline V CDR1 and CDR2: DFQATT, SNEGSKA (reference sequence). CDR3 DNA sequence: TGCAGTGACGGGACAGCCAAAAACATTCAGTACTTC. It yields the protein CSDGTAKNIQYF.

The V call is TRBV7-9, the J call TRBJ2-7; TRBD2 aligns across 7 bases. CDR1 is SEHNR and CDR2 is FQNEAQ in the germline V gene (reference sequence). The CDR3 is 17 residues long. J lost 1 base, V lost 0 bases, and 9 bases had no gene match. The CDR3 region has the DNA TGTGCCAGCAGCTTAGCGTCGGCGGGAGTTGGGTCCTACGAGCAGTACTTC. Its translation is CASSLASAGVGSYEQYF.

The rearrangement uses TRBV6-5 and TRBJ2-3; 9 bases line up with TRBD2. Germline V gene sequence: CDR1 MNHEY, CDR2 SVGAGI. J lost 1 base, V lost 4 bases, and 12 bases had no gene match. There are 18 residues in the CDR3. The CDR3 DNA sequence: TGTGCCAGCAGTTGCCCGACTAGCGGCGCGCCGTGCACAGATACGCAGTATTTT. Its translation: CASSCPTSGAPCTDTQYF.

This chain joins TRBV6-2 or TRBV6-3 and TRBJ2-1, with a tentative D call TRBD2 (5 bases). V was clipped by 5 bases and J by 7 bases, with 18 bases between them. Germline lookup yields CDR1 MNHEY and CDR2 SVGEGT. This CDR3 has 15 residues. The CDR3 DNA sequence: TGTGCCAGCAGTACAATACTAGGAATGCTTAATGAGCAGTTCTTC. As protein: CASSTILGMLNEQFF.

In its sample, this clonotype was seen a few times. The chain joins TRBV7-2 to TRBJ2-7; 8 nucleotides agree with TRBD1. CDR1 is SGHTA and CDR2 is FQGNSA in the germline V gene. There are 15 residues in the CDR3. The V gene end was trimmed by 0 bases and the J gene end by 4 bases; junction bases not matched to a gene: 5. CDR3 protein: CASSLAAGGGYEQYF. CDR3 coding DNA: TGTGCCAGCAGCTTAGCCGCAGGGGGCGGTTACGAGCAGTACTTC. The entire variable domain, with the rest obtained from reference TRBV7-2 and TRBJ2-7, is as follows: GAGVSQSPSNKVTEKGKDVELRCDPISGHTALYWYRQSLGQGLEFLIYFQGNSAPDKSGLPSDRFSAERTGGSVSTLTIQRTQQEDSAVYLCASSLAAGGGYEQYFGPGTRLTVT.

The rearrangement joins TRBV6-2 or TRBV6-3 to TRBJ2-1, with 14 bases identical to TRBD2. Germline loops: CDR1 MNHEY, CDR2 SVGEGT. The CDR3 has 20 residues. The V gene end was trimmed by 2 bases and the J gene end by 0 bases; junction bases not matched to a gene: 9. CDR3 coding DNA: TGTGCCAGCAGTTACGCAGCGGCCGGGACTAGCGGGAGCTCCTACAATGAGCAGTTCTTC. Amino acids: CASSYAAAGTSGSSYNEQFF.

The chain carries TRBV6-1 and TRBJ1-6; D may be TRBD1 (6 bases). Looked up from germline, CDR1 is MNHNS and CDR2 is SASEGT. Between the trimmed V and J ends, which lost 0 bases and 6 bases, there was a span of 9 bases. The CDR3 has 15 residues. The CDR3 loop is CASSEATGSNSPLHF. The CDR3 DNA reads TGTGCCAGCAGTGAAGCTACAGGGAGTAATTCACCCCTCCACTTT.

This clonotype was recorded at least ten times. V and J are TRBV5-1 and TRBJ2-3, with D perhaps assigned TRBD1 or TRBD2 (5 bases each). The CDR3 sequence is 14 residues long. Germline lookup yields CDR1 SGHRS and CDR2 YFSETQ. V gave up 5 bases and J gave up 7 bases, with 17 bases separating them. The CDR3 protein is CASRLATGAYTQYF. In DNA form, the CDR3 reads TGCGCCAGCAGATTAGCGACCGGGGCTTATACGCAGTATTTT. Full variable domain (outside the CDR3, taken from reference TRBV5-1 and TRBJ2-3): KAGVTQTPRYLIKTRGQQVTLSCSPISGHRSVSWYQQTPGQGLQFLFEYFSETQRNKGNFPGRFSGRQFSNSRSEMNVSTLELGDSALYLCASRLATGAYTQYFGPGTRLTVL.

The chain joins TRBV4-3 to TRBJ1-2; D unresolved. The CDR3 covers 13 residues. Germline V lookup: CDR1 LGHNA, CDR2 YSLEER. The ends were cut back, 4 bases at V and 4 bases at J, with 10 bases in the middle. The CDR3 reads CASSRKDSYGYTF. The CDR3 nucleotides are TGCGCCAGCAGCCGGAAAGATTCCTATGGCTACACCTTC.

This clonotype was recorded many times. The rearrangement links TRBV6-1 to TRBJ2-7; unclear D gene. Between the trimmed V and J ends, which lost 3 bases and 2 bases, there was a span of 8 bases. The CDR3 is 13 residues long. Germline values: CDR1 MNHNS, CDR2 SASEGT. DNA of the CDR3: TGTGCCAGCAGTGATTGGGGTGCCTACGAGCAGTACTTC. Translation: CASSDWGAYEQYF.

This clonotype was found a few times. V and J are TRBV21-1 and TRBJ2-5. TRBV21-1 corresponds to a pseudogene. This CDR3 contains 11 residues. This CDR3 is CASKESGTQYF. DNA for the CDR3: TGTGCCAGCAAGGAGTCGGGGACCCAGTACTTC.

The rearrangement links TRBV5-6 to TRBJ2-6, with D tentatively TRBD2 (6 bases). Germline CDR1 and CDR2: SGHDT and YYEEEE. CDR3 length equals 16 residues. V lost 4 bases and J lost 2, with 13 bases in between. CDR3 in DNA: TGTGCCAGCAGCCGGGTTACGGGGGCTGGGGCCAACGTCCTGACTTTC. Amino acids: CASSRVTGAGANVLTF.